The T cell receptor (beta chain) under discussion was sequenced for a study of blood T cell repertoires in COVID-19. This CDR3 region has 16 residues. V shed 0 bases, J shed 8 bases, and the junction held 8 bases outside the gene matches. CDR1 MGHRA and CDR2 YSYEKL come from the germline V gene. TCRdb's copy holds only in-frame clones and misses some; the assay was immunoSEQ multiplex PCR. The table lists 250,000 to 350,000 clones, around 89% of them singletons, with 3.5% to 4.5% in the top ten. Clinical histories supplied by participants themselves formed the basis of cohort assignment. The chain recombines TRBV4-1 with TRBJ1-4, with 8 bases aligning to TRBD1. Specimen: PBMCs or T cells enriched from blood (not recorded which). This receptor was identified in a woman between 18 and 29 years old with acute COVID-19. CDR3 in DNA: TGCGCCAGCAGCCAAGACGTCCGCCAGGGGGCCGAAAAACTGTTTTTT. This encodes CASSQDVRQGAEKLFF.